This section outlines one T cell receptor (beta chain) sequence together with its context. This entry comes from a study of OX40 agonist ivuxolimab in advanced cancers. Sequencing was performed with immunoSEQ multiplex PCR; in TCRdb, only in-frame clones are kept and a portion is missing. The table records tens of thousands of clones, around 85% of them present only once. Looked up from germline, CDR1 is MDHEN and CDR2 is SYDVKM. V was clipped by 2 bases and J by 4 bases, with 6 bases between them. The CDR3 is 13 residues long. Sequencing used CD4+ or CD8+ T cells sorted from blood, obtained in a trial of the OX40 agonist ivuxolimab. This TCR derives from an adult with an advanced solid tumor such as melanoma, head and neck, liver or kidney cancer. V usage is TRBV28 and J usage is TRBJ2-1; the D gene is possibly TRBD2 (6 bases). Written as DNA, the CDR3 is TGTGCCAGCAGTTTAGCGGGGTACAATGAGCAGTTCTTC. Translation gives CASSLAGYNEQFF.